The 3 T cell receptor beta chains below come from one sample, sequenced in a study of blood T cell repertoires in COVID-19. The assay was immunoSEQ multiplex PCR, and TCRdb's table has in-frame clones only and misses some. The sample holds about 170,000 clones; about 80% are singletons and the top ten take roughly 10%. Source material: peripheral blood. The receptors come from an older man with active or convalescent COVID-19.

The chain employs TRBV11-2 and TRBJ2-2, with TRBD2 matching over 8 bases. The CDR3 is 17 residues long. V lost 4 bases and J lost 0; bases outside the gene matches: 7. From germline, CDR1 is SGHAT and CDR2 FQNNGV. CDR3 residues: CASSSWGAGANTGELFF. CDR3 nucleotide sequence: TGTGCCAGCAGCTCGTGGGGAGCGGGGGCGAACACCGGGGAGCTGTTTTTT.

The V call is TRBV7-9, the J call TRBJ1-6; D gene uncertain. This CDR3 has 16 residues. V was trimmed by 0 bases and J by 12 bases, leaving 18 bases between them. Germline CDR1 is SEHNR and CDR2 is FQNEAQ (reference sequence). The CDR3 protein is CASSLAPGSAVGPLHF. CDR3 in DNA: TGTGCCAGCAGCTTAGCTCCGGGGAGCGCGGTCGGACCCCTCCACTTT. Full variable domain (remainder filled in from reference TRBV7-9 and TRBJ1-6): DTGVSQNPRHKITKRGQNVTFRCDPISEHNRLYWYRQTLGQGPEFLTYFQNEAQLEKSRLLSDRFSAERPKGSFSTLEIQRTEQGDSAMYLCASSLAPGSAVGPLHFGNGTRLTVT.

V and J are TRBV11-2 and TRBJ2-5; TRBD1 is a possible D gene (6 bases). V shed 1 base and J shed 4 bases, with 7 bases lying between them. The CDR3 runs to 13 residues. CDR1 SGHAT and CDR2 FQNNGV come from the germline V gene. CDR3 in amino acids: CASSLGQVETQYF. The CDR3 region has the DNA TGTGCCAGCAGCTTAGGACAGGTAGAGACCCAGTACTTC.